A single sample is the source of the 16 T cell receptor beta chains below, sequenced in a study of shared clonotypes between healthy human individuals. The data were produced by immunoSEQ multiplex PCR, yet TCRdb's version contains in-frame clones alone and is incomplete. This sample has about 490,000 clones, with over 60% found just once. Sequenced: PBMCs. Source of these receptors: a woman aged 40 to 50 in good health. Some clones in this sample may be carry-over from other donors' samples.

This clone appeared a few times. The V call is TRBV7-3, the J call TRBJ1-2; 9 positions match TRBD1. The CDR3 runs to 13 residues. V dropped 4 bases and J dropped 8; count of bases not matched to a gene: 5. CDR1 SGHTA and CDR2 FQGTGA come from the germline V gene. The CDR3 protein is CASSSNRGQGYTF. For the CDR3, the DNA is TGTGCCAGCAGCTCCAACAGGGGGCAAGGCTACACCTTC. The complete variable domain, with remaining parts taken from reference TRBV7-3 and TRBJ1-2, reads GAGVSQTPSNKVTEKGKYVELRCDPISGHTALYWYRQSLGQGPEFLIYFQGTGAADDSGLPNDRFFAVRPEGSVSTLKIQRTERGDSAVYLCASSSNRGQGYTFGSGTRLTVV.

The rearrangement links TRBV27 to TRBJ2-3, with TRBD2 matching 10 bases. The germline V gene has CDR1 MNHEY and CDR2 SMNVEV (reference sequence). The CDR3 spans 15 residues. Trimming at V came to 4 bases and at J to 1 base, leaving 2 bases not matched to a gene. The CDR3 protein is CASSSGLAGTDTQYF. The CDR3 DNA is TGTGCCAGCAGTTCCGGACTAGCGGGCACAGATACGCAGTATTTT.

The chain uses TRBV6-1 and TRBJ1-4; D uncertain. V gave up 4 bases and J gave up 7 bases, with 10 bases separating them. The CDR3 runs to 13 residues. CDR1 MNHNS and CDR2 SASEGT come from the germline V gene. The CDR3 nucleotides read TGTGCCAGCAGTGCAGCCGCCGGTGAAAAACTGTTTTTT. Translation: CASSAAAGEKLFF.

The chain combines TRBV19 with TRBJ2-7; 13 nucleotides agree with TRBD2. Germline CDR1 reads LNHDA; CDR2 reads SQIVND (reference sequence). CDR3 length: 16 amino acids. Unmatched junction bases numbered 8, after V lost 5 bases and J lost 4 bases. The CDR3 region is CASSVRLAGGFYEQYF. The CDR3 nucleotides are TGTGCCAGTAGTGTAAGACTAGCGGGAGGCTTTTACGAGCAGTACTTC.

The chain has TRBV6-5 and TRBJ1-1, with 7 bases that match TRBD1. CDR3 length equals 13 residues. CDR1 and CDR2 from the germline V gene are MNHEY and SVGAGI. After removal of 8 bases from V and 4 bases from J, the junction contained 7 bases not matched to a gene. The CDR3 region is CASGKGAGTEAFF. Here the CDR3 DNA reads TGTGCCAGCGGGAAGGGGGCCGGCACTGAAGCTTTCTTT.

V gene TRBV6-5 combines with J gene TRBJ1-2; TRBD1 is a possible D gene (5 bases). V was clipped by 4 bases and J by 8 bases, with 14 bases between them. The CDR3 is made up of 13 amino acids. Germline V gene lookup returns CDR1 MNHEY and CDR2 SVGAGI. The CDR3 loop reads CASSWRGAGGYTF. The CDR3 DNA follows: TGTGCCAGCAGTTGGCGAGGGGCTGGAGGCTACACCTTC.

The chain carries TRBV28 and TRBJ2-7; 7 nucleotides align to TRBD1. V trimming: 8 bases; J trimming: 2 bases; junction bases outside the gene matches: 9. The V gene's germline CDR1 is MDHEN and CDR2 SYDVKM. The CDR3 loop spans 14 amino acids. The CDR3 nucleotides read TGTGCCAGCCACTCCACCGGGACAGCCTACGAGCAGTACTTC. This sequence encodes CASHSTGTAYEQYF.

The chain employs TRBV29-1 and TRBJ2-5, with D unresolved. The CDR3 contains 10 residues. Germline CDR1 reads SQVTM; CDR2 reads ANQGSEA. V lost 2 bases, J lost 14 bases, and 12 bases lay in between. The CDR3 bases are TGCAGCGTTGAATTTCAGTTGTTATACTTC. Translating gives CSVEFQLLYF.

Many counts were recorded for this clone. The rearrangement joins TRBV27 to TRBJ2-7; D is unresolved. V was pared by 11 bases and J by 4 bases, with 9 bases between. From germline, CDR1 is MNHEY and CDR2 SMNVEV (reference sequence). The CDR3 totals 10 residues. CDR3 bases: TGTGCCGTTCCCTCTTACGAGCAGTACTTC. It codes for CAVPSYEQYF.

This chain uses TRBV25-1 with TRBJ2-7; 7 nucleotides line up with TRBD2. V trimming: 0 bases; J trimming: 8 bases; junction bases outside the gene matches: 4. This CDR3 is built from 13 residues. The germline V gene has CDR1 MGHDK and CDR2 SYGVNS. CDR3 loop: CASSEYGREQQYF. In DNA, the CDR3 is TGTGCCAGCAGTGAATATGGGCGGGAGCAGCAGTACTTC.

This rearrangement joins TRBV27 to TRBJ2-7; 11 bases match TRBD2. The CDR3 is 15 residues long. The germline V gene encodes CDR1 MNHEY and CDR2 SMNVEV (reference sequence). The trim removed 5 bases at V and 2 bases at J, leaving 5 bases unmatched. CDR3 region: CASSTGTSGTYEQYF. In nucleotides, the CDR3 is TGTGCCAGCAGTACCGGGACTAGCGGAACCTACGAGCAGTACTTC.

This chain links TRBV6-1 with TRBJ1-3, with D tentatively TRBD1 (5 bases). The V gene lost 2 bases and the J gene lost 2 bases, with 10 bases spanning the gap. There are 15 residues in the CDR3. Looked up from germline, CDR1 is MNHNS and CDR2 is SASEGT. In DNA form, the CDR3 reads TGTGCCAGCAGTGAACTGGGGGTGGCTGGAAACACCATATATTTT. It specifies CASSELGVAGNTIYF.

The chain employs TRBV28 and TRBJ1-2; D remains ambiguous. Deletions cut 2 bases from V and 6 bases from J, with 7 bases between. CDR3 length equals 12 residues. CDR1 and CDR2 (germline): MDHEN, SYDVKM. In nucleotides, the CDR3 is TGTGCCAGCAGTTTAATGTCGGATGGCTACACCTTC. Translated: CASSLMSDGYTF.

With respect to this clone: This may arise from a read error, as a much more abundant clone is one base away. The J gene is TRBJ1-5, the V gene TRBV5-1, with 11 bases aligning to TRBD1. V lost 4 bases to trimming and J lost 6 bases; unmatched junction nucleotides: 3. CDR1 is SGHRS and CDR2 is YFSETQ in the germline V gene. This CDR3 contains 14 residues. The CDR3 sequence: CASSQGTGGQPQHF. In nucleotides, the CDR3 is TGCGCCAGCAGCCAGGGGACAGGGGGTCAGCCCCAGCATTTT.

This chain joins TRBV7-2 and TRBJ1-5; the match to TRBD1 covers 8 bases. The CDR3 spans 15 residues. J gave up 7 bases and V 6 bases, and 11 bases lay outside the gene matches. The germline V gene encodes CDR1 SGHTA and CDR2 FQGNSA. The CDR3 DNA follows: TGTGCCAGCAGTTCTCAGACAGGGGAGGGACAGCCCCAGCATTTT. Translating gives CASSSQTGEGQPQHF. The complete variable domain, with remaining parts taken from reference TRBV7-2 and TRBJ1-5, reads GAGVSQSPSNKVTEKGKDVELRCDPISGHTALYWYRQSLGQGLEFLIYFQGNSAPDKSGLPSDRFSAERTGGSVSTLTIQRTQQEDSAVYLCASSSQTGEGQPQHFGDGTRLSIL.

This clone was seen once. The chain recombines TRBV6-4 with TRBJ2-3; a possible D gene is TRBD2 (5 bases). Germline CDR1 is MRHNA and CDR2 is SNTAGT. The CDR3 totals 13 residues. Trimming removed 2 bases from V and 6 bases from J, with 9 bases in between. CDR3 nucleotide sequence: TGTGCCAGCAGTGACGAGCGAGGGGATACGCAGTATTTT. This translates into CASSDERGDTQYF.